This T cell receptor (beta chain) was recorded in a study of T cell responses to AZD1222 COVID-19 vaccine. Study outcomes and limitations: Reportedly, close to half of spike-specific TCRs are directed against unmutated variant regions. Two AZD1222 doses significantly raised spike-specific TCR breadth and depth over controls. Spike-wide vaccine-associated CD4 TCRs dominated at 160-218 and 743-854.

This clone appeared a single time. Its antigen is as yet unknown. Sequenced by immunoSEQ multiplex PCR; TCRdb stores in-frame clones only, minus some. Among roughly 270,000 clones listed, around 93% were seen once. Trimming left V 7 bases short and J 3 bases short, with 16 bases between. Germline CDR1 and CDR2: SGHAT and FQDESV (reference sequence). The CDR3 spans 14 residues. The sequences come from peripheral blood, collected 28 days after the second AZD1222 dose. The clonotype was recovered from an adult who received the AZD1222 COVID-19 vaccine. This sequence joins TRBV11-1 and TRBJ2-7, with D hard to call. The CDR3: CASIIPGHLYEQYF. Written as DNA, the CDR3 is TGTGCCAGCATCATCCCGGGCCACCTCTACGAGCAGTACTTC.